This is a list of T cell receptor beta chains from one sample in a study of blood T cell repertoires in COVID-19. The table came from immunoSEQ multiplex PCR; TCRdb's copy has only in-frame clones and leaves some out. The repertoire includes 250,000 or so clones, approximately 80% of them detected once, and around 4.7% sits in the top ten. Sequenced: peripheral blood. The receptor source for this set is a woman in her seventies with acute or convalescent COVID-19. CDR3s include the opening cysteine and the closing phenylalanine or tryptophan. D genes are given only for firm matches.

v_gene: TRBV6-1
j_gene: TRBJ2-5
d_gene: TRBD1
CDR3aa: CASSEEPGGQETQYF

v_gene: TRBV14
j_gene: TRBJ1-1
d_gene: -
CDR3aa: CASSLGTNTEAFF

v_gene: TRBV27
j_gene: TRBJ1-2
d_gene: TRBD1
CDR3aa: CASSFRQGSGYTF

v_gene: TRBV7-9
j_gene: TRBJ1-1
d_gene: -
CDR3aa: CASSRSLGNTEAFF

v_gene: TRBV27
j_gene: TRBJ1-6
d_gene: -
CDR3aa: CASSLSGGENSPLHF

v_gene: TRBV15
j_gene: TRBJ2-7
d_gene: TRBD1
CDR3aa: CATGQGLNEQYF

v_gene: TRBV4-2
j_gene: TRBJ2-7
d_gene: -
CDR3aa: CASSQDPKALGYEQYF

v_gene: TRBV9
j_gene: TRBJ2-5
d_gene: TRBD2
CDR3aa: CASSGTSGGRSYQETQYF

v_gene: TRBV5-1
j_gene: TRBJ1-5
d_gene: TRBD1
CDR3aa: CASSLEGQGAQPQHF

v_gene: TRBV29-1
j_gene: TRBJ1-5
d_gene: -
CDR3aa: CSVATQGINQPQHF

v_gene: TRBV5-1
j_gene: TRBJ1-1
d_gene: TRBD1
CDR3aa: CASSSQGDSTEAFF

v_gene: TRBV6-5
j_gene: TRBJ1-2
d_gene: -
CDR3aa: CASSYSTTVNYGYTF

v_gene: TRBV5-1
j_gene: TRBJ1-1
d_gene: -
CDR3aa: CASSLVSHRATEAFF

v_gene: TRBV6-2/TRBV6-3
j_gene: TRBJ2-5
d_gene: -
CDR3aa: CASSYIRNGETQYF

v_gene: TRBV10-3
j_gene: TRBJ1-5
d_gene: -
CDR3aa: CAISEQGLQPQHF

v_gene: TRBV5-1
j_gene: TRBJ1-2
d_gene: TRBD1
CDR3aa: CASSPRGQGSYGYTF

v_gene: TRBV15
j_gene: TRBJ1-2
d_gene: -
CDR3aa: CATSRDGANYGYTF

v_gene: TRBV30
j_gene: TRBJ1-1
d_gene: -
CDR3aa: CAWKRQRNTEAFF

v_gene: TRBV6-1
j_gene: TRBJ1-1
d_gene: -
CDR3aa: CASSEGLNTEAFF

v_gene: TRBV24-1
j_gene: TRBJ2-7
d_gene: -
CDR3aa: CATSDPGVGEYEQYF

v_gene: TRBV28
j_gene: TRBJ1-4
d_gene: TRBD1
CDR3aa: CASSPWTGGTNEKLFF

v_gene: TRBV5-4
j_gene: TRBJ2-2
d_gene: TRBD1
CDR3aa: CASSVTGGRTGELFF

v_gene: TRBV5-1
j_gene: TRBJ2-2
d_gene: TRBD1
CDR3aa: CASSLGGGNTGELFF

v_gene: TRBV11-3
j_gene: TRBJ1-1
d_gene: -
CDR3aa: CASSSRTGDTEAFF

v_gene: TRBV7-9
j_gene: TRBJ2-2
d_gene: TRBD2
CDR3aa: CASSSAGGYTGELFF

v_gene: TRBV4-3
j_gene: TRBJ1-4
d_gene: -
CDR3aa: CASSQERNEKLFF

v_gene: TRBV5-6
j_gene: TRBJ1-2
d_gene: TRBD1
CDR3aa: CASSLYGGIAGGYGYTF

v_gene: TRBV7-2
j_gene: TRBJ1-3
d_gene: -
CDR3aa: CASSLVPRSSGNTIYF

v_gene: TRBV3-1/TRBV3-2
j_gene: TRBJ2-7
d_gene: TRBD1
CDR3aa: CASSGPGTGYYEQYF

v_gene: TRBV9
j_gene: TRBJ1-2
d_gene: -
CDR3aa: CASSDPGYGYTF

v_gene: TRBV19
j_gene: TRBJ2-7
d_gene: -
CDR3aa: CASSIVPGNEQYF

v_gene: TRBV14
j_gene: TRBJ2-2
d_gene: TRBD1
CDR3aa: CASSQDTGVIAGELFF

v_gene: TRBV5-1
j_gene: TRBJ1-5
d_gene: -
CDR3aa: CASSLGQSNQPQHF

v_gene: TRBV6-2/TRBV6-3
j_gene: TRBJ1-2
d_gene: -
CDR3aa: CASSYPGDYGYTF

v_gene: TRBV16
j_gene: TRBJ1-5
d_gene: TRBD1
CDR3aa: CASSTQGAGGNQPQHF

v_gene: TRBV5-1
j_gene: TRBJ2-7
d_gene: TRBD1
CDR3aa: CASSLDGQGRYEQYF

v_gene: TRBV10-3
j_gene: TRBJ1-6
d_gene: TRBD1
CDR3aa: CAIRGQGYSPLHF